A selection of T cell receptor beta chains follows, all from one sample in a study of CD8 T cells in Susac syndrome. TCRdb processed the immunoSEQ multiplex PCR reads anew with MiXCR; each CDR3 protein has one entry. The sample holds approximately 190,000 distinct CDR3 sequences, approximately 94% seen once. Sequenced input: CD4+ T cells from PBMCs. These receptors were obtained from a human donor with Susac syndrome. CDR3s include the opening cysteine and the closing phenylalanine or tryptophan. A D gene is named only where the DNA matches it firmly. Clone size is stated in some rows and not others, as once, few, many or a class when expanded.

clone_size d_call j_call v_call cdr3_nt cdr3_aa
. TRBD1 TRBJ1-2 TRBV5-4 TGTGCCAGCAGCTTTCCAGGGGGGGGAGGCTACACCTTC CASSFPGGGGYTF
. TRBD1 TRBJ1-2 TRBV20-1 TGCAGTGCTAGAGAACAGGGGGCGAGGCATGGCTACACCTTC CSAREQGARHGYTF
. . TRBJ2-3 TRBV9 TGTGCCAGCAGCGTAGCTAGCAGCCCTTCAGTAGATACGCAGTATTTT CASSVASSPSVDTQYF
. . TRBJ2-7 TRBV4-3 TGCGCCAGCAGCCAAGATTCTTTTAGTGGGAACGAGCAGTACTTC CASSQDSFSGNEQYF
. . TRBJ1-2 TRBV19 TGTGCCAGTAGTACAGGGGATGGGAATGGCTACACCTTC CASSTGDGNGYTF
. TRBD2 TRBJ2-3 TRBV20-1 TGCAGTGCTAGACACCCTTCCTCTAGCGGGGGGACAGATACGCAGTATTTT CSARHPSSSGGTDTQYF
. . TRBJ2-5 TRBV20-1 TGCAGTGCTATAGTCCTCCAAGAGACCCAGTACTTC CSAIVLQETQYF
once TRBD1 TRBJ2-7 TRBV5-1 TGCGCCAGCAGCCTTTCCGTTACAGGGGGTCTCTCCTACGAGCAGTACTTC CASSLSVTGGLSYEQYF
. . TRBJ2-5 TRBV20-1 TGCAGTGCTAGTGCGGGACTCCGTCCATTCCCAGGAGAGACCCAGTACTTC CSASAGLRPFPGETQYF
. TRBD1 TRBJ2-1 TRBV9 TGTGCCAGCAGCATACAGGGGGACGTCAATGAGCAGTTCTTC CASSIQGDVNEQFF
. . TRBJ1-1 TRBV28 TGTGCCAGCGTGGAGACAAACACTGAAGCTTTCTTT CASVETNTEAFF